The following is a T cell receptor beta chain sequence with its context. What it binds is unknown. Germline-derived CDR1 and CDR2 are SGHTA and FQGNSA. V gave up 5 bases and J gave up 0 bases; unmatched junction bases: 13. The CDR3 covers 18 residues. This sample stems from a study of cytomegalovirus exposure and HLA in healthy donors. The PCR used 60 Vbeta and 13 Jbeta primers. Using immunoSEQ multiplex PCR, the repertoire was profiled, and TCRdb retains in-frame clones only, with some absent. The repertoire shows roughly 41,000 clones; the top ten hold more than 0.95%. Study-level points and caveats: Immune exposure was documented only through CMV serostatus.

The J gene is TRBJ1-5, the V gene TRBV7-2; 7 bases align to TRBD1. Sample: PBMCs. The receptor was isolated from a woman aged 40 to 50 in good health and CMV-seronegative. CDR3 loop: CASSPRWTGMDSNQPQHF. The CDR3 DNA sequence: TGTGCCAGCAGCCCTAGGTGGACAGGCATGGATAGCAATCAGCCCCAGCATTTT.